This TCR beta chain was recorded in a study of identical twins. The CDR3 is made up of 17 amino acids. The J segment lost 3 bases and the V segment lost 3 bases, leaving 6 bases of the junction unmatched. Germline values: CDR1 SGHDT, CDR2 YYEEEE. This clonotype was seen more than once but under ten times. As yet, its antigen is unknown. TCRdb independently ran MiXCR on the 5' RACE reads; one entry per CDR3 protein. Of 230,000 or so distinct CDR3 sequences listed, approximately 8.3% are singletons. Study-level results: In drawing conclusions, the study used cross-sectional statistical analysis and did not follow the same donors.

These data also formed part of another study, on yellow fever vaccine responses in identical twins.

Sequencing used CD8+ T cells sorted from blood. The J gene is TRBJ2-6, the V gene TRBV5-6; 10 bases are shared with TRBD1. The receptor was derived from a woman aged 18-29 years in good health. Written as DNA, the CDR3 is TGTGCCAGCAGCTATGGGACAGGGGTTTTTGGGGCCAACGTCCTGACTTTC. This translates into CASSYGTGVFGANVLTF.